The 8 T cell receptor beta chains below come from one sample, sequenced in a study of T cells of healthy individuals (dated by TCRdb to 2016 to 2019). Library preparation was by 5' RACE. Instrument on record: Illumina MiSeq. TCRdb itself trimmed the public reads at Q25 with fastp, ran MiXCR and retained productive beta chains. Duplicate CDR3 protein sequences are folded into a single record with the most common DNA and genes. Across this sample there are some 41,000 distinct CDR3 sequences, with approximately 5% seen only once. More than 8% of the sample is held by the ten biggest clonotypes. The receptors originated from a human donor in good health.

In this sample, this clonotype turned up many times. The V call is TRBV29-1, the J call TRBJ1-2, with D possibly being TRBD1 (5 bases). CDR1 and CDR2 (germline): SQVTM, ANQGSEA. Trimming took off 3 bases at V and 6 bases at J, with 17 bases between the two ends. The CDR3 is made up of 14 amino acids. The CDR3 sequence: CSVEVDSGVNGYTF. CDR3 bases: TGCAGCGTTGAGGTTGACAGCGGCGTGAATGGCTACACCTTC.

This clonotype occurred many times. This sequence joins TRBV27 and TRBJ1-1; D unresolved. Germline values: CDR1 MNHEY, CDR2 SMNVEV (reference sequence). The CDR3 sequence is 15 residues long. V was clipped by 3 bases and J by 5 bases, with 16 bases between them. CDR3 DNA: TGTGCCAGCAGTTTGCCCGGGCGGGCCGGAACTGAAGCTTTCTTT. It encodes CASSLPGRAGTEAFF.

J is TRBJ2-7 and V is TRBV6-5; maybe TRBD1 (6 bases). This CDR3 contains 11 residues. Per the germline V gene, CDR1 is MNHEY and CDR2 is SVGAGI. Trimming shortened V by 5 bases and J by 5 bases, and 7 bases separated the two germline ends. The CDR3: CASSRQDEQYF. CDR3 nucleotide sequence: TGTGCCAGCAGTCGACAGGACGAGCAGTACTTC.

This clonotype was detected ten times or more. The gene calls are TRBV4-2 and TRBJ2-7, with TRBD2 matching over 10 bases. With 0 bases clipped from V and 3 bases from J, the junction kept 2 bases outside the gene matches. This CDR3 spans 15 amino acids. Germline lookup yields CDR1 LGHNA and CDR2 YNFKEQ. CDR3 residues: CASSQDGLADYEQYF. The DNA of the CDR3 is TGTGCCAGCAGCCAAGACGGACTAGCGGACTACGAGCAGTACTTC.

The DNA for the CDR3 is TGTGCCAGCAGTTTATCTAGCGGGAACACCGGGGAGCTGTTTTTT. This encodes CASSLSSGNTGELFF. The rearrangement joins TRBV12-3 or TRBV12-4 to TRBJ2-2, with 7 bases fitting TRBD2. V lost 2 bases, J lost 1 base, and 1 base stayed unmatched. CDR3 length: 15 amino acids.

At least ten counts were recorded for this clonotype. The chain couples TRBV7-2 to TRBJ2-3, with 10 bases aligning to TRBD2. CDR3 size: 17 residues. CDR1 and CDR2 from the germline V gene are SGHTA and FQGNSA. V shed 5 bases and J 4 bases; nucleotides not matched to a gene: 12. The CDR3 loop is CASSRLAGKGAPDTQYF. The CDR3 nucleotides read TGTGCCAGCAGCAGACTAGCGGGCAAGGGGGCCCCAGATACGCAGTATTTT.

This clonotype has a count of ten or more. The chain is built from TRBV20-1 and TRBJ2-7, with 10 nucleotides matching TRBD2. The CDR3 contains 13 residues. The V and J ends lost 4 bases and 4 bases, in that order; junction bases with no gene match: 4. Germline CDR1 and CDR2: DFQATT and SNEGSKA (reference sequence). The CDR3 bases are TGCAGTGCTAAAGGACTAGCGGATTACGAGCAGTACTTC. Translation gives CSAKGLADYEQYF.

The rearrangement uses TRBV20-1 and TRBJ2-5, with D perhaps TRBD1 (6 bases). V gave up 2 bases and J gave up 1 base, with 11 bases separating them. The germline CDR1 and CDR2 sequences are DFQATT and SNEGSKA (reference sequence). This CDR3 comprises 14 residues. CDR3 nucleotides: TGCAGTGCTAGAATAAGGGGGTCCCAAGAGACCCAGTACTTC. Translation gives CSARIRGSQETQYF.